Only a few counts were recorded for the clone carrying this TCR beta chain. Its antigen remains unknown. TCRdb re-called the 5' RACE reads with MiXCR, one entry per CDR3 protein. The sample holds around 1.7 million distinct CDR3 sequences; roughly 35% are singletons and the top ten take approximately 0.25%. The data stem from a study of identical twins. Study findings and constraints: Part of the zero-insertion signal could reflect confounding by invariant MAIT and iNKT cells. Compared with unrelated sharing, twin-shared out-of-frame alpha sequences had more low-probability sequences. Within cord blood, abundant beta clonotypes carried fewer insertions, but memory repertoires showed no such trend. The authors drew conclusions from cross-sectional statistical analysis rather than following the same donors.

The sample taken for sequencing was cord blood. This TCR derives from a newborn girl in good health.

CDR3 sequence: CASSRGRGQSSPLHF. In nucleotides, the CDR3 is TGTGCCAGCAGTAGAGGCAGGGGGCAGAGTTCACCCCTCCACTTT. The chain employs TRBV6-6 and TRBJ1-6; TRBD1 aligns across 8 bases. V was clipped by 5 bases and J by 9 bases; unmatched bases: 9. CDR1 and CDR2 (germline): MNHNY, SVGAGI (reference sequence). This CDR3 spans 15 amino acids.